Each of the 30 T cell receptor beta chains below was sequenced from the same sample in a study of beta chain features in type 1 diabetes. Findings and caveats of the study: Patients with Type 1 diabetes showed moderately but significantly shorter TCRB CDR3s in all four CD4+ subsets.

For these receptors, no antigen is known. The study reverse transcribed the entire isolated RNA, so it sequenced expressed TCRB transcripts. Some clones are missing from TCRdb's copy, which holds only in-frame ones; the method was immunoSEQ multiplex PCR. This table holds a few hundred thousand clones, 13% found once. Sequencing was done on a sample of naive CD4+ T cells from blood. The receptors derive from a woman aged 18 to 35 with type 1 diabetes.

J is TRBJ2-2 and V is TRBV7-9; the match to TRBD2 covers 9 bases. Germline CDR1 reads SEHNR; CDR2 reads FQNEAQ (reference sequence). Unmatched junction bases numbered 5, after V lost 8 bases and J lost 4 bases. The CDR3 runs 14 residues. CDR3 protein: CASSRAGGTGELFF. CDR3 sequence (DNA): TGTGCCAGCTCCAGAGCGGGAGGCACCGGGGAGCTGTTTTTT.

This rearrangement joins TRBV30 to TRBJ2-1, with D perhaps TRBD1 (6 bases). V lost 4 bases to trimming and J lost 8 bases, with 12 bases between them. Germline V gene sequence: CDR1 GTSNPN, CDR2 SVGIG (reference sequence). The CDR3 runs 12 residues. The CDR3, as DNA: TGTGCCTGGATTCCTAACAGGGATGAGCAGTTCTTC. Translation gives CAWIPNRDEQFF.

This chain connects TRBV9 to TRBJ2-1; maybe TRBD2 (5 bases). This CDR3 region has 13 residues. The V gene lost 4 bases and the J gene lost 3 bases, with 8 bases spanning the gap. Germline CDR1 reads SGDLS; CDR2 reads YYNGEE. For the CDR3, the DNA is TGTGCCAGCAGCCCCCGGGACTACAATGAGCAGTTCTTC. The encoded protein is CASSPRDYNEQFF.

This clone was counted between two and nine times. The same CDR3 is also encoded by other DNA sequences in this sample. The rearrangement links TRBV29-1 to TRBJ1-1; D unclear. CDR1 is SQVTM, CDR2 ANQGSEA, per germline. The V end was cut by 3 bases, the J end by 0 bases, with 8 bases between. This CDR3 comprises 13 residues. The CDR3 DNA sequence: TGCAGCGTTGAGGGCAGACTGAACACTGAAGCTTTCTTT. Its protein is CSVEGRLNTEAFF.

The chain couples TRBV19 to TRBJ2-7, with D perhaps TRBD1 (5 bases). CDR1 LNHDA and CDR2 SQIVND come from the germline V gene (reference sequence). Trimming stripped 4 bases from V and 3 bases from J, with 7 bases between. The CDR3 covers 12 residues. The DNA of the CDR3 is TGTGCCAGTAGTAATCAGGGCTACGAGCAGTACTTC. This translates into CASSNQGYEQYF.

The V and J genes are TRBV19 and TRBJ1-4, with a weak D call TRBD1 (5 bases). From germline, CDR1 is LNHDA and CDR2 SQIVND (reference sequence). The V end was cut by 4 bases, the J end by 3 bases, with 15 bases between. The CDR3 is 16 amino acids. CDR3 in amino acids: CASSNAPRAANEKLFF. The CDR3 coding sequence is TGTGCCAGTAGTAACGCTCCCAGGGCGGCTAATGAAAAACTGTTTTTT.

The rearrangement joins TRBV5-1 to TRBJ2-4; TRBD1 aligns across 7 bases. V shed 3 bases, J shed 1 base, and the junction held 16 bases outside the gene matches. This CDR3 region has 19 residues. Germline values: CDR1 SGHRS, CDR2 YFSETQ. The CDR3 coding sequence is TGCGCCAGCAGCTCTGGACAGGCGGAGGTCGGGACGGCCAAAAACATTCAGTACTTC. Encoded protein: CASSSGQAEVGTAKNIQYF.

The genes are TRBV5-4 and TRBJ2-3, with 7 nucleotides matching TRBD2. The CDR3 spans 16 residues. Losses at the gene ends were 2 bases for V and 0 bases for J; bases not matched to a gene: 6. Germline V gene lookup returns CDR1 SGHNT and CDR2 YYREEE (reference sequence). CDR3 region: CASSLRLAVSTDTQYF. The CDR3 DNA reads TGTGCCAGCAGCTTACGGCTAGCGGTGAGCACAGATACGCAGTATTTT.

The CDR3 bases are TGTGCCAGCAGCTCCGAGGGACTAGCGAGCTACAATGAGCAGTTCTTC. Amino acid sequence: CASSSEGLASYNEQFF. This rearrangement joins TRBV11-2 to TRBJ2-1, with 10 bases fitting TRBD2. Losses at the gene ends were 4 bases for V and 3 bases for J; bases not matched to a gene: 6. Germline CDR1 SGHAT, CDR2 FQNNGV. This CDR3 is 16 amino acids long.

The J gene is TRBJ2-3, the V gene TRBV19; no clear D gene. This CDR3 has 14 amino acids. Germline-derived CDR1 and CDR2 are LNHDA and SQIVND (reference sequence). The V end lost 3 bases, the J end lost 6 bases, and 13 bases lay between the germline ends. As DNA, the CDR3 is TGTGCCAGTAGTATGCGGTCCGGAGTTGATACGCAGTATTTT. Translating it yields CASSMRSGVDTQYF.

This clone was counted a few times. V gene TRBV2 combines with J gene TRBJ2-1; 8 bases line up with TRBD1. Germline V lookup: CDR1 SNHLY, CDR2 FYNNEI. J was trimmed by 10 bases and V by 7 bases; bases with no gene match: 9. This CDR3 is 13 amino acids long. The CDR3 coding sequence is TGTGCCAGCATGAGGGACAGGTCTAACGAGCAGTTCTTC. Its protein is CASMRDRSNEQFF.

This chain links TRBV7-9 with TRBJ1-1, with 7 bases aligning to TRBD1. Losses at the gene ends were 1 base for V and 0 bases for J; bases not matched to a gene: 2. CDR1 is SEHNR and CDR2 is FQNEAQ in the germline V gene (reference sequence). CDR3 length: 15 residues. The CDR3 DNA follows: TGTGCCAGCAGCTTAGATCAGGGGGTGAACACTGAAGCTTTCTTT. This encodes CASSLDQGVNTEAFF.

Comments on this clone: The sample has other DNA sequences that encode this CDR3 too. This chain connects TRBV5-1 to TRBJ1-1; D unresolved. V was trimmed by 0 bases and J by 1 base, leaving 4 bases between them. CDR1 and CDR2 from the germline V gene are SGHRS and YFSETQ. This CDR3 is built from 13 residues. The CDR3 region has the DNA TGCGCCAGCAGCTTGGATCGGAACACTGAAGCTTTCTTT. Translation: CASSLDRNTEAFF.

The chain couples TRBV7-3 to TRBJ2-3; 13 positions match TRBD2. The CDR3 is 16 residues long. The germline CDR1 and CDR2 sequences are SGHTA and FQGTGA. V lost 5 bases and J lost 2; bases outside the gene matches: 4. CDR3 protein: CASSPGLAGLTDTQYF. The CDR3 nucleotides read TGTGCCAGCAGCCCGGGACTAGCGGGACTCACAGATACGCAGTATTTT.

This clone has only a few counts. The rearrangement joins TRBV7-2 to TRBJ2-7; the D is unclear. Trimming removed 2 bases from V and 8 bases from J, with 7 bases in between. CDR3 size: 11 residues. Germline lookup yields CDR1 SGHTA and CDR2 FQGNSA. CDR3 amino acids: CASSLNAKQYF. The CDR3 DNA sequence: TGTGCCAGCAGCTTAAATGCTAAGCAGTACTTC.

A few counts support this clone. The CDR3 spells CASSPGLAVPLSEQFF. In DNA, the CDR3 is TGTGCCAGCAGCCCGGGACTAGCGGTGCCACTGAGTGAGCAGTTCTTC. V and J are TRBV7-2 and TRBJ2-1; 11 nucleotides match TRBD2. Trimming took 5 bases from V and 9 from J; bases not matched to a gene: 12. The CDR3 length is 16 residues. The V gene's germline CDR1 is SGHTA and CDR2 FQGNSA. Based on the CDR3 plus reference TRBV7-2 and TRBJ2-1, the full variable domain is GAGVSQSPSNKVTEKGKDVELRCDPISGHTALYWYRQSLGQGLEFLIYFQGNSAPDKSGLPSDRFSAERTGGSVSTLTIQRTQQEDSAVYLCASSPGLAVPLSEQFFGPGTRLTVL.

The chain combines TRBV30 with TRBJ2-5, with 10 nucleotides matching TRBD1. V was clipped by 8 bases and J by 5 bases; unmatched bases: 8. The CDR3 loop spans 13 amino acids. Germline V CDR1 and CDR2: GTSNPN, SVGIG (reference sequence). CDR3 amino acids: CARATGGAETQYF. Here the CDR3 DNA reads TGTGCCCGAGCGACAGGGGGCGCGGAGACCCAGTACTTC.

CDR3 amino acids: CASSVEGLVDEQYF. The CDR3 nucleotides read TGTGCCAGCAGCGTAGAGGGACTAGTCGACGAGCAGTACTTC. The chain joins TRBV9 to TRBJ2-7, with 8 bases lining up with TRBD2. J gave up 5 bases and V 0 bases, and 4 bases lay outside the gene matches. CDR1 SGDLS and CDR2 YYNGEE come from the germline V gene. The CDR3 loop spans 14 amino acids. The variable domain in full, completed from reference TRBV9 and TRBJ2-7, reads DSGVTQTPKHLITATGQRVTLRCSPRSGDLSVYWYQQSLDQGLQFLIQYYNGEERAKGNILERFSAQQFPDLHSELNLSSLELGDSALYFCASSVEGLVDEQYFGPGTRLTVT.

Only a few counts were recorded for this clone. The chain has TRBV10-3 and TRBJ2-7; 9 bases line up with TRBD2. Germline CDR1 reads ENHRY; CDR2 reads SYGVKD. CDR3 length: 15 amino acids. Trimming removed 0 bases from V and 4 bases from J; junction bases left unmatched: 4. The CDR3 region is CAISESGTSYYEQYF. CDR3 DNA sequence: TGTGCCATCAGTGAGTCTGGGACTAGCTATTACGAGCAGTACTTC.

This clone appeared a few times. The CDR3 region has the DNA TGTGCCAGCAGTCCTGACAGGGCCGAGACCCAGTACTTC. Translated: CASSPDRAETQYF. V and J are TRBV5-4 and TRBJ2-5, with 7 bases matching TRBD1. Germline V CDR1 and CDR2: SGHNT, YYREEE (reference sequence). Trimming cost V 5 bases and J 5 bases; bases outside gene matches: 6. The CDR3 loop spans 13 amino acids.

The chain is built from TRBV28 and TRBJ2-5; TRBD1 matches at 8 bases. The J call is in doubt because the DNA end fits TRBJ2-7 better. The CDR3 totals 14 residues. Germline V CDR1 and CDR2: MDHEN, SYDVKM. The CDR3 here is CASRDRSVTYEQYF. As DNA, the CDR3 is TGTGCCAGCCGGGACAGGTCGGTCACCTACGAGCAGTACTTC.

This chain uses TRBV11-2 with TRBJ2-1, with 7 bases matching TRBD2. The germline gives CDR1 SGHAT, CDR2 FQNNGV. The CDR3 extends over 14 amino acids. After removal of 5 bases from V and 1 base from J, the junction contained 2 bases not matched to a gene. The CDR3: CASSGLGSYNEQFF. CDR3 in DNA: TGTGCCAGCAGCGGACTAGGGTCCTACAATGAGCAGTTCTTC.

This clone has a handful of counts. V gene TRBV10-3 combines with J gene TRBJ2-5; 7 positions match TRBD2. Germline-derived CDR1 and CDR2 are ENHRY and SYGVKD. CDR3 length: 16 amino acids. Trimming took 0 bases from V and 2 from J; bases not matched to a gene: 6. The DNA for the CDR3 is TGTGCCATCAGTGAGTCTTTCCGGGAGGCTCAAGAGACCCAGTACTTC. This gives the protein CAISESFREAQETQYF.

This chain connects TRBV27 to TRBJ2-1, with no clear D. V shed 4 bases and J shed 10 bases, with 11 bases lying between them. Germline CDR1 and CDR2: MNHEY and SMNVEV (reference sequence). This CDR3 comprises 12 residues. This chain's CDR3 is CASSSNTNEQFF. The DNA of the CDR3 is TGTGCCAGCAGTTCTAATACCAACGAGCAGTTCTTC.

This clone was observed a handful of times. The CDR3 coding sequence is TGTGCCAGCAGTGGCGCCGGGACAGACACCTACGAGCAGTACTTC. It translates to CASSGAGTDTYEQYF. The chain employs TRBV28 and TRBJ2-7; 7 bases align to TRBD1. V gave up 5 bases and J gave up 2 bases; unmatched junction bases: 9. Germline V gene lookup returns CDR1 MDHEN and CDR2 SYDVKM. This CDR3 contains 15 residues.

The sample holds a few counts of this clone. The chain recombines TRBV7-9 with TRBJ2-1; a possible D gene is TRBD2 (5 bases). Looked up from germline, CDR1 is SEHNR and CDR2 is FQNEAQ (reference sequence). Trimming stripped 1 base from V and 4 bases from J, with 11 bases between. The CDR3 is 15 amino acids. CDR3 residues: CASSLERGLYNEQFF. The CDR3 DNA sequence: TGTGCCAGCAGCTTAGAGAGAGGACTTTACAATGAGCAGTTCTTC.

The J gene is TRBJ1-1, the V gene TRBV18; 10 positions match TRBD1. This CDR3 is built from 14 residues. In germline, CDR1 is KGHSH, CDR2 LQKENI. Unmatched junction bases numbered 4, after V lost 1 base and J lost 8 bases. The CDR3 DNA follows: TGTGCCAGCTCACCACAGACAGGGGGCTTCGAAGCTTTCTTT. As protein: CASSPQTGGFEAFF.

This clone was found a few times. This chain uses TRBV14 with TRBJ2-7; 12 bases fit TRBD2. CDR1 is SGHDN and CDR2 is FVKESK in the germline V gene. With V trimmed by 1 base and J by 2 bases, 0 bases remained unmatched. The CDR3 contains 15 residues. The CDR3 region is CASSQGLAGAYEQYV. In nucleotides, the CDR3 is TGTGCCAGCAGCCAAGGACTAGCGGGAGCCTACGAGCAGTACGTC.

The V call is TRBV29-1, the J call TRBJ1-1; 7 bases agree with TRBD1. CDR3 size: 14 residues. The germline CDR1 and CDR2 sequences are SQVTM and ANQGSEA. Unmatched junction bases numbered 7, after V lost 6 bases and J lost 0 bases. CDR3 bases: TGCAGCGTCATACAGGGGAGCATGAACACTGAAGCTTTCTTT. This encodes CSVIQGSMNTEAFF.

In its sample, this clone was seen a few times. This chain joins TRBV18 and TRBJ1-1, with no clear D. This CDR3 comprises 14 residues. The ends were cut back, 2 bases at V and 4 bases at J, with 11 bases in the middle. Germline loops: CDR1 KGHSH, CDR2 LQKENI. The CDR3 loop is CASSPITDSTEAFF. CDR3 nucleotide sequence: TGTGCCAGCTCACCAATTACAGATAGCACTGAAGCTTTCTTT.